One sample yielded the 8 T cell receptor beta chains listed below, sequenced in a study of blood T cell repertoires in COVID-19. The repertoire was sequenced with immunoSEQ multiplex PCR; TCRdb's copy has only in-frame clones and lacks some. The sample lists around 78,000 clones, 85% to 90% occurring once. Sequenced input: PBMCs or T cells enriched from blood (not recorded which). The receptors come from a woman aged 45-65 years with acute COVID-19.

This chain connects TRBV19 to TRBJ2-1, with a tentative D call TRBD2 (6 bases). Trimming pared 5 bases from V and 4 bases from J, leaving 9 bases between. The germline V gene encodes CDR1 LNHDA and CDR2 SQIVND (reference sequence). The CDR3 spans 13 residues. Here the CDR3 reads CASSGSGYNEQFF. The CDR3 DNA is TGTGCCAGTAGTGGCAGCGGGTACAATGAGCAGTTCTTC.

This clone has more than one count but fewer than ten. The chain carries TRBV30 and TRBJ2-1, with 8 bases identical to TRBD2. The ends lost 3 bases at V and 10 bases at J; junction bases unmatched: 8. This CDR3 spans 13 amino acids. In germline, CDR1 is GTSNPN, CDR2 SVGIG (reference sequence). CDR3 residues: CAWSLIPGGEQFF. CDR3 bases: TGTGCCTGGAGCCTTATTCCGGGGGGGGAGCAGTTCTTC.

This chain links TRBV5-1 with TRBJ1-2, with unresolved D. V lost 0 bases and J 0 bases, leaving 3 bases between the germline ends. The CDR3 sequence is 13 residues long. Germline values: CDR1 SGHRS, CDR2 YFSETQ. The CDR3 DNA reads TGCGCCAGCAGCTTGGCCGCTAACTATGGCTACACCTTC. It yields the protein CASSLAANYGYTF. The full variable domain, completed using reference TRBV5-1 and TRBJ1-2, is KAGVTQTPRYLIKTRGQQVTLSCSPISGHRSVSWYQQTPGQGLQFLFEYFSETQRNKGNFPGRFSGRQFSNSRSEMNVSTLELGDSALYLCASSLAANYGYTFGSGTRLTVV.

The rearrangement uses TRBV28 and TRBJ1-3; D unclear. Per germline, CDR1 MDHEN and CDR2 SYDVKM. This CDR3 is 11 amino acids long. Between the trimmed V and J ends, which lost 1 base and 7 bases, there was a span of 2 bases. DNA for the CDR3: TGTGCCAGCAGTTTATCGAACACCATATATTTT. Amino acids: CASSLSNTIYF.

The CDR3 DNA sequence: TGCGCCAGCAGCTTACTTAGCGGCCAAGAGACCCAGTACTTC. Residues: CASSLLSGQETQYF. The rearrangement links TRBV5-1 to TRBJ2-5; a weak D match, TRBD2 (6 bases). The germline V and J ends were trimmed by 2 bases and 1 base, with 9 bases remaining between them. Per germline, CDR1 SGHRS and CDR2 YFSETQ. CDR3 length: 14 amino acids.

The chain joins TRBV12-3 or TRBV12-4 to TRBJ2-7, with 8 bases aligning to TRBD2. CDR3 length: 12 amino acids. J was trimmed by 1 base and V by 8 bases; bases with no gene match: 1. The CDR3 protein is CASGTSSYEQYF. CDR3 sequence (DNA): TGTGCCAGCGGGACTAGTTCCTACGAGCAGTACTTC.

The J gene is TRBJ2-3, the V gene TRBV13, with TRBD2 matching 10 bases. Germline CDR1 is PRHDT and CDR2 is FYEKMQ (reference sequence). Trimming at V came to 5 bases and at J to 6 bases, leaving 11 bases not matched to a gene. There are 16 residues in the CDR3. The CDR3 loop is CASSLNPIAGGDTQYF. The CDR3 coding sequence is TGTGCCAGCAGCCTAAATCCCATAGCGGGAGGTGATACGCAGTATTTT.

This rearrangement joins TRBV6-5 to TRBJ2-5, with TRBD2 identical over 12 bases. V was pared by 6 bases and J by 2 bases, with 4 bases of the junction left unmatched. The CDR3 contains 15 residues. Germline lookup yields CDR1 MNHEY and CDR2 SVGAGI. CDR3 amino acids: CASRMTSGGQETQYF. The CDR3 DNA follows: TGTGCCAGCAGAATGACTAGCGGGGGACAAGAGACCCAGTACTTC.